These T cell receptor beta chains were read from a single sample in a study of blood T cell repertoires in COVID-19. TCRdb's table, derived via immunoSEQ multiplex PCR, lists solely in-frame clones and lacks some. The table lists some 150,000 clones, roughly 84% of them singletons. Sequencing was carried out using peripheral blood. These receptor sequences come from a human donor in a cohort sampled during active COVID-19. Each CDR3 is given without its conserved first and last residue. Fields, in order: J gene, V gene, D gene, clone size, CDR3 protein. D genes are given only for firm matches. Only some rows state a clone size, as once, few, many or a class for expanded clones.

J gene: TRBJ2-1; V gene: TRBV7-2; D gene: TRBD1; clone size: NA; CDR3 protein: ASSSGQGRWYEQF
J gene: TRBJ2-1; V gene: TRBV5-3; D gene: TRBD2; clone size: NA; CDR3 protein: ARSPTSGSRSYNEQF
J gene: TRBJ2-1; V gene: TRBV19; D gene: NA; clone size: NA; CDR3 protein: ASSIPRDKPGNEQF
J gene: TRBJ1-1; V gene: TRBV24-1; D gene: NA; clone size: NA; CDR3 protein: ATSGSGNTEAF
J gene: TRBJ2-1; V gene: TRBV9; D gene: TRBD1; clone size: NA; CDR3 protein: ASSVDPGTGGNEQF
J gene: TRBJ1-6; V gene: TRBV7-2; D gene: TRBD1; clone size: NA; CDR3 protein: ASSLWGQGNSPLH
J gene: TRBJ2-7; V gene: TRBV5-5; D gene: NA; clone size: NA; CDR3 protein: ASTLPGSYEQY
J gene: TRBJ2-1; V gene: TRBV7-9; D gene: NA; clone size: NA; CDR3 protein: ASSLISGKRYNEQF
J gene: TRBJ2-7; V gene: TRBV6-1; D gene: NA; clone size: NA; CDR3 protein: ASSDTGTPSYEQY
J gene: TRBJ2-3; V gene: TRBV5-1; D gene: TRBD1; clone size: few; CDR3 protein: ASSFPRTGMWTDTQY
J gene: TRBJ2-2; V gene: TRBV5-4; D gene: TRBD2; clone size: NA; CDR3 protein: ASSLGGGQNTGELF
J gene: TRBJ2-3; V gene: TRBV5-5; D gene: TRBD1; clone size: NA; CDR3 protein: ASSAGQGTDTQY
J gene: TRBJ1-1; V gene: TRBV16; D gene: TRBD1; clone size: NA; CDR3 protein: ASSPLGQGKRTEAF
J gene: TRBJ1-4; V gene: TRBV4-1; D gene: NA; clone size: NA; CDR3 protein: ASSQEHRPTPYEKLF
J gene: TRBJ1-2; V gene: TRBV6-5; D gene: NA; clone size: NA; CDR3 protein: ASSLDSNYGYT
J gene: TRBJ2-3; V gene: TRBV4-1; D gene: TRBD1; clone size: NA; CDR3 protein: ASSQGLDRGLGDTQY
J gene: TRBJ2-5; V gene: TRBV15; D gene: NA; clone size: NA; CDR3 protein: ATSRDLAEETQY
J gene: TRBJ1-1; V gene: TRBV19; D gene: NA; clone size: once; CDR3 protein: ASTSPLNQAF
J gene: TRBJ1-1; V gene: TRBV12-3/TRBV12-4; D gene: NA; clone size: NA; CDR3 protein: ASSPGVNTEAF
J gene: TRBJ2-5; V gene: TRBV19; D gene: NA; clone size: once; CDR3 protein: ASSSLDWTAAQY
J gene: TRBJ2-7; V gene: TRBV2; D gene: NA; clone size: few; CDR3 protein: ASRGVGGNEQY
J gene: TRBJ1-2; V gene: TRBV9; D gene: NA; clone size: NA; CDR3 protein: ASSVEREAGGGYGYT
J gene: TRBJ1-5; V gene: TRBV29-1; D gene: NA; clone size: NA; CDR3 protein: SAGEGDNQPQH
J gene: TRBJ2-3; V gene: TRBV3-1/TRBV3-2; D gene: NA; clone size: NA; CDR3 protein: ASSQQRHTDTQY
J gene: TRBJ1-3; V gene: TRBV30; D gene: TRBD1; clone size: NA; CDR3 protein: AWSPPDRGIGNTIY
J gene: TRBJ2-5; V gene: TRBV29-1; D gene: NA; clone size: NA; CDR3 protein: SVEGRDSARETQY
J gene: TRBJ2-1; V gene: TRBV7-9; D gene: TRBD1; clone size: NA; CDR3 protein: ASSFYRARGPYNEQF
J gene: TRBJ1-2; V gene: TRBV5-8; D gene: TRBD1; clone size: NA; CDR3 protein: ASSSDRANYGYT
J gene: TRBJ2-1; V gene: TRBV5-6; D gene: NA; clone size: NA; CDR3 protein: ASSFVGGRSYNEQF
J gene: TRBJ2-1; V gene: TRBV15; D gene: TRBD2; clone size: NA; CDR3 protein: ATSSQPRGGAGYNEQF
J gene: TRBJ2-5; V gene: TRBV5-1; D gene: TRBD1; clone size: NA; CDR3 protein: ASSLAGQGVETQY
J gene: TRBJ1-1; V gene: TRBV2; D gene: NA; clone size: few; CDR3 protein: ASSEAADMNTEAF
J gene: TRBJ1-2; V gene: TRBV20-1; D gene: TRBD1; clone size: NA; CDR3 protein: SASKGGTGDGYT
J gene: TRBJ2-3; V gene: TRBV7-2; D gene: TRBD1; clone size: NA; CDR3 protein: ASSLNRGADTQY
J gene: TRBJ2-3; V gene: TRBV11-1; D gene: NA; clone size: once; CDR3 protein: ASSRGGTDTQY
J gene: TRBJ2-5; V gene: TRBV19; D gene: TRBD2; clone size: once; CDR3 protein: ASSIGLAGGLVEETQY
J gene: TRBJ1-5; V gene: TRBV2; D gene: NA; clone size: NA; CDR3 protein: ASSVGAASNQPQH
J gene: TRBJ1-2; V gene: TRBV11-3; D gene: NA; clone size: once; CDR3 protein: ASSQGDSGGYT
J gene: TRBJ1-5; V gene: TRBV6-6; D gene: NA; clone size: NA; CDR3 protein: ASSYSGGFNQPQH
J gene: TRBJ1-1; V gene: TRBV3-1/TRBV3-2; D gene: NA; clone size: NA; CDR3 protein: ASSQDPQGFTEAF
J gene: TRBJ1-1; V gene: TRBV29-1; D gene: NA; clone size: once; CDR3 protein: STRQFQGAF
J gene: TRBJ1-4; V gene: TRBV5-8; D gene: TRBD1; clone size: NA; CDR3 protein: ASSSQGGVEKLF